These 15 T cell receptor beta chains originate from one sample sequenced in a study of blood T cell repertoires in COVID-19 (dated by TCRdb to 2020 to 2021). Receptor amplification or capture employed the immunoSEQ multiplex PCR assay. The immuneACCESS repertoire file appears here via TCRdb, limited to in-frame rearrangements. These files lack a portion of the clones; in checked studies, under half of the deficit traces to unresolved V genes, and the cause of the others is not known. The sample includes around 320,000 clones, with 90% observed a single time. Around 4.5% of the sample lies in the top ten. What was sequenced was PBMCs or T cells enriched from blood (not recorded which). Every receptor here comes from a woman between 18 and 29 years old with acute COVID-19.

The chain links TRBV7-9 to TRBJ2-2; tentatively, D is TRBD1 (6 bases). CDR1 and CDR2 from the germline V gene are SEHNR and FQNEAQ (reference sequence). This CDR3 region has 17 residues. V shed 4 bases and J shed 2 bases, with 17 bases lying between them. CDR3 in DNA: TGTGCCAGCAGCTCTCCAAACAGGGCGGTAAACACCGGGGAGCTGTTTTTT. It codes for CASSSPNRAVNTGELFF. The entire variable domain, with the rest obtained from reference TRBV7-9 and TRBJ2-2, is as follows: DTGVSQNPRHKITKRGQNVTFRCDPISEHNRLYWYRQTLGQGPEFLTYFQNEAQLEKSRLLSDRFSAERPKGSFSTLEIQRTEQGDSAMYLCASSSPNRAVNTGELFFGEGSRLTVL.

This chain uses TRBV5-1 with TRBJ2-3; tentatively, D is TRBD2 (5 bases). CDR3 length: 14 residues. V was shortened by 5 bases and J by 2 bases, with 12 bases between the two germline ends. Germline-derived CDR1 and CDR2 are SGHRS and YFSETQ. The CDR3 loop is CASRSRETTDTQYF. DNA for the CDR3: TGCGCCAGCAGGTCGAGGGAAACCACAGATACGCAGTATTTT.

In its sample, this clone was seen once. The V call is TRBV27, the J call TRBJ2-7, with 8 bases lining up with TRBD2. This CDR3 contains 15 residues. J gave up 3 bases and V 6 bases, and 10 bases lay outside the gene matches. CDR1 is MNHEY, CDR2 SMNVEV, per germline (reference sequence). The CDR3 spells CASRAIREGHYEQYF. The CDR3 region has the DNA TGTGCCAGCAGGGCGATCCGGGAGGGCCACTACGAGCAGTACTTC.

The chain links TRBV18 to TRBJ1-1; D possibly corresponds to TRBD1 (6 bases). Trimming took 1 base from V and 6 from J, leaving 15 bases between them. The CDR3 has 15 residues. The V gene's germline CDR1 is KGHSH and CDR2 LQKENI. CDR3 residues: CASSPLEQGTAEAFF. CDR3 DNA sequence: TGTGCCAGCTCACCACTCGAACAGGGTACCGCTGAAGCTTTCTTT.

The table lists this clone with a count of one. CDR3 sequence: CASSPTTGATGELFF. CDR3 in DNA: TGTGCCAGCAGCCCCACGACAGGGGCCACCGGGGAGCTGTTTTTT. The rearrangement links TRBV11-3 to TRBJ2-2; 8 bases are a match to TRBD1. Germline values: CDR1 SGHNT, CDR2 YENEEA. The CDR3 is made up of 15 amino acids. Unmatched junction bases numbered 6, after V lost 5 bases and J lost 4 bases.

The chain couples TRBV27 to TRBJ1-1, with D possibly being TRBD1 (6 bases). Germline loops: CDR1 MNHEY, CDR2 SMNVEV (reference sequence). There are 14 residues in the CDR3. Trimming cost V 7 bases and J 4 bases, with 16 bases left between them. The CDR3 protein is CASKRGRGFTEAFF. The CDR3 bases are TGTGCCAGCAAAAGGGGCAGGGGATTCACTGAAGCTTTCTTT.

This chain links TRBV6-1 with TRBJ1-2, with a weak D call TRBD1 (5 bases). The germline V gene has CDR1 MNHNS and CDR2 SASEGT. Between the trimmed V and J ends, which lost 3 bases and 5 bases, there was a span of 13 bases. This CDR3 is built from 14 residues. DNA of the CDR3: TGTGCCAGCAGTGATAAGGGGACTTTTTATGGCTACACCTTC. As protein: CASSDKGTFYGYTF.

The rearrangement links TRBV5-1 to TRBJ1-1, with D perhaps matching TRBD1 (6 bases). Germline V gives CDR1 SGHRS, CDR2 YFSETQ. The CDR3 has 14 amino acids. The V end lost 3 bases, the J end lost 3 bases, and 12 bases lay between the germline ends. CDR3 DNA: TGCGCCAGCAGCTCTCAGGGGATTTACACTGAAGCTTTCTTT. Encoded protein: CASSSQGIYTEAFF.

The chain carries TRBV7-3 and TRBJ2-3; a possible D gene is TRBD2 (6 bases). Germline V gene sequence: CDR1 SGHTA, CDR2 FQGTGA. V lost 4 bases to trimming and J lost 0 bases, with 14 bases between them. This CDR3 region has 16 residues. Here the CDR3 DNA reads TGTGCCAGCAGCTCCCATGGGGGACTCAGCACAGATACGCAGTATTTT. Translated: CASSSHGGLSTDTQYF. Full variable domain (outside the CDR3, taken from reference TRBV7-3 and TRBJ2-3): GAGVSQTPSNKVTEKGKYVELRCDPISGHTALYWYRQSLGQGPEFLIYFQGTGAADDSGLPNDRFFAVRPEGSVSTLKIQRTERGDSAVYLCASSSHGGLSTDTQYFGPGTRLTVL.

The chain carries TRBV19 and TRBJ1-1; no firm D call. V shed 5 bases and J shed 10 bases, with 17 bases lying between them. The germline gives CDR1 LNHDA, CDR2 SQIVND (reference sequence). The CDR3 is 13 residues long. In DNA form, the CDR3 reads TGTGCCAGTAGTCCCCGCCGGGTCCCTGTAGCTTTCTTT. It codes for CASSPRRVPVAFF.

V usage is TRBV7-2 and J usage is TRBJ2-7; 10 positions match TRBD2. CDR1 SGHTA and CDR2 FQGNSA come from the germline V gene. The CDR3 has 13 residues. The V and J ends lost 5 bases and 4 bases, in that order; junction bases with no gene match: 2. Here the CDR3 reads CASSEREGYEQYF. For the CDR3, the DNA is TGTGCCAGCAGCGAGCGGGAGGGTTACGAGCAGTACTTC.

This rearrangement joins TRBV5-6 to TRBJ2-7; TRBD1 matches 11 bases. The CDR3 is 17 residues long. Germline lookup yields CDR1 SGHDT and CDR2 YYEEEE. With 0 bases clipped from V and 5 bases from J, the junction kept 10 bases outside the gene matches. The CDR3 DNA follows: TGTGCCAGCAGCTTGGGCGGGACAGGGGGTTTTCGAAACGAGCAGTACTTC. Translation gives CASSLGGTGGFRNEQYF.

As regards this clone: In the same sample, other DNA sequences code for this CDR3. The V call is TRBV18, the J call TRBJ2-1; 8 nucleotides agree with TRBD2. CDR1 and CDR2 (germline): KGHSH, LQKENI. V shed 3 bases, J shed 8 bases, and the junction held 6 bases outside the gene matches. The CDR3 consists of 14 residues. Written as DNA, the CDR3 is TGTGCCAGCTCACCTGGTCTAGCGGGCTATGAGCAGTTCTTC. It codes for CASSPGLAGYEQFF.

This chain links TRBV19 with TRBJ1-4, with 7 bases aligning to TRBD1. Germline-derived CDR1 and CDR2 are LNHDA and SQIVND (reference sequence). There are 14 residues in the CDR3. V shed 4 bases and J 8 bases; nucleotides not matched to a gene: 7. CDR3 DNA: TGTGCCAGTAGTAAGGGGGCGGAATGGGAAAAACTGTTTTTT. Translated, it gives CASSKGAEWEKLFF.

The chain recombines TRBV19 with TRBJ2-6; D might be TRBD1 (6 bases). Germline assignment: CDR1 LNHDA and CDR2 SQIVND (reference sequence). There are 16 residues in the CDR3. V was shortened by 4 bases and J by 2 bases, with 12 bases between the two germline ends. The chain's CDR3 is CASSTQQGTGANVLTF. In DNA, the CDR3 is TGTGCCAGTAGTACCCAACAGGGTACTGGGGCCAACGTCCTGACTTTC.